The 7 T cell receptor beta chains below were found in one sample sequenced in a study of PD-L1 blockade in urothelial cancer. Noted time point: peripheral blood 6 weeks after treatment start. Profiling relied on immunoSEQ multiplex PCR, and the TCRdb table lists in-frame clones only, not all of them. The sample shows 40,000 to 55,000 clones, about 89% of them seen only once. Sequencing used PBMCs, obtained around atezolizumab (anti-PD-L1) treatment. These receptors all come from a man aged 65-85 years with urothelial cancer.

The chain uses TRBV7-3 and TRBJ1-1, with D unclear. The V end was cut by 5 bases, the J end by 3 bases, with 10 bases between. Germline V gene data show CDR1 as SGHTA and CDR2 as FQGTGA. The CDR3 extends over 13 amino acids. The CDR3: CASSGTKHTEAFF. CDR3 coding DNA: TGTGCCAGCAGCGGAACTAAACACACTGAAGCTTTCTTT.

CDR3 nucleotide sequence: TGTGCCAGCAGCTCGAGGGGACTAGCGGGAATCCAAGAGACCCAGTACTTC. Protein: CASSSRGLAGIQETQYF. The V call is TRBV7-9, the J call TRBJ2-5; 13 bases fit TRBD2. Per germline, CDR1 SEHNR and CDR2 FQNEAQ (reference sequence). Unmatched junction bases numbered 6, after V lost 4 bases and J lost 1 base. The CDR3 loop spans 17 amino acids.

V and J are TRBV10-3 and TRBJ2-5; 14 bases agree with TRBD2. From germline, CDR1 is ENHRY and CDR2 SYGVKD. The CDR3 loop spans 17 amino acids. The V segment lost 0 bases and the J segment 2 bases; nucleotides outside the gene matches: 2. The CDR3, as DNA: TGTGCCATCAGTGAGTCTGGGACTAGCGGGAGTCAAGAGACCCAGTACTTC. It is translated as CAISESGTSGSQETQYF.

The rearrangement links TRBV5-6 to TRBJ1-2; D perhaps matches TRBD1 (6 bases). V lost 3 bases and J lost 3, with 21 bases in between. Per the germline V gene, CDR1 is SGHDT and CDR2 is YYEEEE. The CDR3 covers 17 residues. CDR3 in amino acids: CASSSTGLFNTDYGYTF. CDR3 nucleotides: TGTGCCAGCAGCTCTACAGGGTTATTTAACACGGACTATGGCTACACCTTC.

This sequence joins TRBV30 and TRBJ1-5, with TRBD1 identical over 9 bases. This CDR3 has 13 amino acids. With V trimmed by 5 bases and J by 9 bases, 8 bases remained unmatched. The germline V gene has CDR1 GTSNPN and CDR2 SVGIG (reference sequence). The CDR3 loop reads CAWGGQGRRPQHF. The CDR3 nucleotides read TGTGCCTGGGGCGGACAGGGGAGGCGGCCCCAGCATTTT. The full variable domain, its missing parts supplied by reference TRBV30 and TRBJ1-5, is SQTIHQWPATLVQPVGSPLSLECTVEGTSNPNLYWYRQAAGRGLQLLFYSVGIGQISSEVPQNLSASRPQDRQFILSSKKLLLSDSGFYLCAWGGQGRRPQHFGDGTRLSIL.

This clone was seen once. V and J are TRBV11-2 and TRBJ2-7; 12 bases map to TRBD2. CDR3 length: 16 residues. Germline-derived CDR1 and CDR2 are SGHAT and FQNNGV. The J segment lost 6 bases and the V segment lost 0 bases, leaving 6 bases of the junction unmatched. The CDR3: CASSLDLAGGPAEQYF. The CDR3 coding sequence is TGTGCCAGCAGCTTAGATCTAGCGGGAGGGCCTGCCGAGCAGTACTTC.

The V call is TRBV5-6, the J call TRBJ1-1, with TRBD1 as a possible D gene (5 bases). CDR3 length: 13 residues. Germline lookup yields CDR1 SGHDT and CDR2 YYEEEE. The V end was cut by 2 bases, the J end by 6 bases, with 11 bases between. CDR3 coding DNA: TGTGCCAGCAGCTTCACAGGCTTCTCTGAAGCTTTCTTT. Its protein is CASSFTGFSEAFF.